Listed here are 10 T cell receptor beta chains from one sample, sequenced in a study of ipilimumab plus nivolumab after autologous stem cell transplantation. Clones were read by immunoSEQ multiplex PCR, and TCRdb kept only the in-frame ones, dropping some. The data show some 6,100 clones, with approximately 92% seen just once and about 5% held by the top ten. This specimen consisted of PBMCs, obtained in a trial of ipilimumab plus nivolumab as post-transplant consolidation. Receptors originate from a female donor with multiple myeloma.

The rearrangement joins TRBV5-6 to TRBJ2-1; D possibly corresponds to TRBD1 (7 bases). There are 16 residues in the CDR3. Deletions cut 0 bases from V and 4 bases from J, with 14 bases between. Per germline, CDR1 SGHDT and CDR2 YYEEEE. The CDR3 DNA reads as TGTGCCAGCAGCTTGGGTACAGGGGAGGCTTACAATGAGCAGTTCTTC. Translated: CASSLGTGEAYNEQFF. Variable domain in full (rest from reference TRBV5-6 and TRBJ2-1): DAGVTQSPTHLIKTRGQQVTLRCSPKSGHDTVSWYQQALGQGPQFIFQYYEEEERQRGNFPDRFSGHQFPNYSSELNVNALLLGDSALYLCASSLGTGEAYNEQFFGPGTRLTVL.

The J gene is TRBJ2-3, the V gene TRBV28; D is undetermined. With 4 bases removed from V and 3 bases from J, the gap between germline ends came to 11 bases. The CDR3 contains 14 residues. In germline, CDR1 is MDHEN, CDR2 SYDVKM. CDR3 nucleotides: TGTGCCAGCAGTTCCAGAGCTACTACAGATACGCAGTATTTT. It encodes CASSSRATTDTQYF.

The chain joins TRBV11-2 to TRBJ2-7; D is uncertain. This CDR3 region has 12 residues. Per germline, CDR1 SGHAT and CDR2 FQNNGV. V was shortened by 5 bases and J by 2 bases, with 7 bases between the two germline ends. This chain's CDR3 is CASSPVTYEQYF. In DNA, the CDR3 is TGTGCCAGCAGCCCAGTTACCTACGAGCAGTACTTC.

This clone was found a few times. This chain links TRBV2 with TRBJ1-3; a possible D gene is TRBD1 (5 bases). The CDR3 contains 15 residues. Germline CDR1 is SNHLY and CDR2 is FYNNEI. Trimming shortened V by 6 bases and J by 0 bases, and 12 bases separated the two germline ends. CDR3 coding DNA: TGTGCCAGCAGCGAGGACACTAGCTCTGGAAACACCATATATTTT. Translated: CASSEDTSSGNTIYF.

This sequence joins TRBV6-4 and TRBJ2-2; D unclear. V dropped 3 bases and J dropped 3 bases, with 8 bases sitting between them. Germline loops: CDR1 MRHNA, CDR2 SNTAGT. The CDR3 spans 14 residues. CDR3 in amino acids: CASSEKGDTGELFF. Written as DNA, the CDR3 is TGTGCCAGCAGTGAAAAGGGTGACACCGGGGAGCTGTTTTTT.

The genes are TRBV28 and TRBJ2-1; TRBD2 matches at 7 bases. With V trimmed by 5 bases and J by 5 bases, 6 bases remained unmatched. The CDR3 is 14 residues long. The germline V gene has CDR1 MDHEN and CDR2 SYDVKM. CDR3 loop: CASSIRLANNEQFF. CDR3 nucleotide sequence: TGTGCCAGCAGTATTCGACTAGCCAACAATGAGCAGTTCTTC.

The rearrangement uses TRBV27 and TRBJ1-1, with a tentative D call TRBD1 (6 bases). The V gene's germline CDR1 is MNHEY and CDR2 SMNVEV (reference sequence). The CDR3 is 14 residues long. The germline V and J ends were trimmed by 3 bases and 5 bases, with 13 bases remaining between them. CDR3 amino acids: CASSFTGWGTEAFF. The CDR3 bases are TGTGCCAGCAGTTTTACAGGGTGGGGGACTGAAGCTTTCTTT.

Relative to its sample, this clone is large. At the DNA level, this CDR3 is encoded by other sequences in the same sample as well. J is TRBJ1-5 and V is TRBV19, with D perhaps matching TRBD1 (6 bases). The CDR3 totals 14 residues. The germline gives CDR1 LNHDA, CDR2 SQIVND (reference sequence). The germline V and J ends were trimmed by 7 bases and 1 base, with 11 bases remaining between them. CDR3 protein: CASTGVTSNQPQHF. The CDR3 bases are TGTGCCAGTACAGGGGTAACGAGCAATCAGCCCCAGCATTTT.

The CDR3 region has the DNA TGTGCCAGTAGTTCAGGGGGTCTCGACATTCAGTACTTC. Translating gives CASSSGGLDIQYF. The rearrangement uses TRBV19 and TRBJ2-4, with 7 bases that match TRBD1. Germline trimming cut 5 bases from V and 8 bases from J; bases unmatched to any gene: 6. The CDR3 consists of 13 residues. CDR1 is LNHDA, CDR2 SQIVND, per germline (reference sequence).

The V and J genes are TRBV2 and TRBJ2-7, with TRBD2 matching 7 bases. Germline V gene data show CDR1 as SNHLY and CDR2 as FYNNEI. The CDR3 runs to 14 residues. Unmatched junction bases numbered 13, after V lost 11 bases and J lost 3 bases. The CDR3 is CAVKGGRRYYEQYF. CDR3 bases: TGTGCCGTTAAAGGCGGGAGAAGGTACTACGAGCAGTACTTC.